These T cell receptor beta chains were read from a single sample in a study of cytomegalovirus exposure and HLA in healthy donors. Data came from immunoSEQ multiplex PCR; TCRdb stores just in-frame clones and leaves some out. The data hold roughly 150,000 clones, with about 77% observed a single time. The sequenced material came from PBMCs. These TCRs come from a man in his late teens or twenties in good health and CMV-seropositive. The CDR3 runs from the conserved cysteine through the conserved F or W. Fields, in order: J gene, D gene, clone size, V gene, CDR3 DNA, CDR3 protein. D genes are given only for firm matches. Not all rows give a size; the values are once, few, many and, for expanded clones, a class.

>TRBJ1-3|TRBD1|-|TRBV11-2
TGTGCCAGCAGCTCCCCTTCCGCAGGGGGGACTGGAAACACCATATATTTT
CASSSPSAGGTGNTIYF
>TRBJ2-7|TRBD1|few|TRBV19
TGTGCCAGTAGTATAGGCGGGACAGGGAACTACGAGCAGTACTTC
CASSIGGTGNYEQYF
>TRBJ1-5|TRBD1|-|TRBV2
TGTGCCAGCAAATTGGGGACAGGGGGGACCGAGCCCCAGCATTTT
CASKLGTGGTEPQHF
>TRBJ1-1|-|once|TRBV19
TGTGCCAGTAGTATCGCCTGGGGGGTTGAAGCTTTCTTT
CASSIAWGVEAFF
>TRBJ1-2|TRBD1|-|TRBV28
TGTGCCAGCAGTACGTCCGGGACAGCCTACTATGGCTACACCTTC
CASSTSGTAYYGYTF
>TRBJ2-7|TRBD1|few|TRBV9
TGTGCCAGCAGCGTAGGGGACAGGGTTTGGGACGAGCAGTACTTC
CASSVGDRVWDEQYF
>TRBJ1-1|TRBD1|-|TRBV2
TGTGCCAGCAGTTCGGGACAGGGAAACACTGAAGCTTTCTTT
CASSSGQGNTEAFF
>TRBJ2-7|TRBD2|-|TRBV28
TGTGCCAGCAGTCCACCTAGCGGCTACGAGCAGTACTTC
CASSPPSGYEQYF
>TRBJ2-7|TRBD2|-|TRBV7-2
TGTGCCAGCCGTAGGACTAGCGGTTACGAGCAGTACTTC
CASRRTSGYEQYF
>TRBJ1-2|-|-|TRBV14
TGTGCCAGCAGCCGTTCTATTCGACTGAAGGGGGACTATGGCTACACCTTC
CASSRSIRLKGDYGYTF
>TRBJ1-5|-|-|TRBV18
TGTGCCAGCTCACCAACCGTGTTGAGCCTTTGGCCCCAGCATTTT
CASSPTVLSLWPQHF
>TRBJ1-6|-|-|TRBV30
TGTGCCTGGAGTGTTTCGGGGAGTACAGTCCACTTT
CAWSVSGSTVHF
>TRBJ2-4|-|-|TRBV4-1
TGCGCCAGCAGCCGACGACTAGTGGGGGGGCCGGAAGCCAAAAACATTCAGTACTTC
CASSRRLVGGPEAKNIQYF
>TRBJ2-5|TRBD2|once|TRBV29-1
TGCAGCGTTGCCTGGGTTGTCGGCGGGGGGGGACTAGAGGCCCAGACCCAGTACTTC
CSVAWVVGGGGLEAQTQYF
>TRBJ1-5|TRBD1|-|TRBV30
TGTGCCTGGAGCCCGGGACAGGGCAATCAGCCCCAGCATTTT
CAWSPGQGNQPQHF
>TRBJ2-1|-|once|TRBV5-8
TGTGCCAGCACCTTACTAGGGGGTAATGAGCAGTTCTTC
CASTLLGGNEQFF
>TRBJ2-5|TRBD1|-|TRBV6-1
TGTGCCAGCAGGGACAGGGGGCCCGGGACCCAGTACTTC
CASRDRGPGTQYF
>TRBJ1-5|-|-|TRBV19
TGTGCCAGTAGCTTAGTAACGGCAGGACAGCCCCAGCATTTT
CASSLVTAGQPQHF
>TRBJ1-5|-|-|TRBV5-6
TGTGCCAGCAGCTTGAGGGACTGGACCGGGCCCCAGCATTTT
CASSLRDWTGPQHF
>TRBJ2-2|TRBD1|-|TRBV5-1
TGCGCCAGCAGCTTAACCGGGACAGGGGGCGGGGAGCTGTTTTTT
CASSLTGTGGGELFF
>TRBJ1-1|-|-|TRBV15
TGTGCCACCAGCAGAACCAGATTACAGGGAAAGAACACTGAAGCTTTCTTT
CATSRTRLQGKNTEAFF
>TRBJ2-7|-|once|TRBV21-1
TGTGCCAGGGACCCTCCGCGGACAGCAACCTACGAGCAGTACTTC
CARDPPRTATYEQYF
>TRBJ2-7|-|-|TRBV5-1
TGCGCCAGCAGCTTAACGGAGGCTTTCGAGCAGTACTTC
CASSLTEAFEQYF
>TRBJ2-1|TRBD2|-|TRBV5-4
TGTGCCAGCAGCTTGGCCTCTAGCGGTTACAATGAGCAGTTCTTC
CASSLASSGYNEQFF
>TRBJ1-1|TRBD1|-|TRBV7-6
TGTGCCAGCAGCTTAGCAGGGGGCCAGGGGGCAACTGAAGCTTTCTTT
CASSLAGGQGATEAFF
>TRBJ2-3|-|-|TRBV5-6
TGTGCCAGCAGCTTGATCGTCCCCACAGATACGCAGTATTTT
CASSLIVPTDTQYF
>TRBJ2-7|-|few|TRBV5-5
TGTGCCAGCAGCTTGGGGGCAGGGCTCGACGAGCAGTACTTC
CASSLGAGLDEQYF
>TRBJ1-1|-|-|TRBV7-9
TGTGCCAGCAGCCGTACAGAGTTTCACACTGAAGCTTTCTTT
CASSRTEFHTEAFF
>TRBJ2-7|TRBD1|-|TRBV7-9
TGTGCCAGCAGCCCTGGCGGACAGGCCTACGAGCAGTACTTC
CASSPGGQAYEQYF